The 13 T cell receptor beta chains below were found in one sample sequenced in a study of T cell responses to AZD1222 COVID-19 vaccine. The table came from immunoSEQ multiplex PCR; TCRdb's copy has only in-frame clones and leaves some out. Of 150,000 or so clones in the sample, about 92% were seen once. The sample in question was peripheral blood, obtained 28 days after the second AZD1222 dose. These receptors all come from an adult who received the AZD1222 COVID-19 vaccine.

The chain uses TRBV28 and TRBJ1-6, with D possibly TRBD1 on 6 matching bases. V lost 6 bases to trimming and J lost 8 bases, with 14 bases between them. Germline loops: CDR1 MDHEN, CDR2 SYDVKM. This CDR3 comprises 14 residues. DNA of the CDR3: TGTGCCAGCAGAACAGGGTCTTTTTATTCACCCCTCCACTTT. It codes for CASRTGSFYSPLHF.

This rearrangement joins TRBV4-3 to TRBJ2-7, with a weak D call TRBD2 (7 bases). The CDR3 has 16 amino acids. Between the trimmed V and J ends, which lost 0 bases and 3 bases, there was a span of 15 bases. The V gene's germline CDR1 is LGHNA and CDR2 YSLEER. The CDR3 DNA is TGCGCCAGCAGCCAAGATGTAACGGGGGGCTTCTACGAGCAGTACTTC. Its protein product is CASSQDVTGGFYEQYF.

The chain uses TRBV6-4 and TRBJ2-5; D is unresolved. V lost 8 bases and J 0 bases, leaving 7 bases between the germline ends. The CDR3 contains 12 residues. Germline assignment: CDR1 MRHNA and CDR2 SNTAGT. This chain's CDR3 is CASPAYQETQYF. The CDR3 nucleotides read TGTGCCAGCCCCGCGTACCAAGAGACCCAGTACTTC.

This chain links TRBV6-2 or TRBV6-3 with TRBJ2-7, with 12 bases aligning to TRBD1. The CDR3 length is 17 residues. Germline trimming cut 0 bases from V and 5 bases from J; bases unmatched to any gene: 8. CDR1 is MNHEY and CDR2 is SVGEGT in the germline V gene. As DNA, the CDR3 is TGTGCCAGCAGTTACTCGCTCAAGGGGGACAGGGGGCACGAGCAGTACTTC. Amino acids: CASSYSLKGDRGHEQYF.

V is TRBV6-5 and J is TRBJ1-6; 8 bases fit TRBD1. Germline CDR1 reads MNHEY; CDR2 reads SVGAGI. CDR3 length: 15 amino acids. The V gene end was trimmed by 0 bases and the J gene end by 10 bases; junction bases not matched to a gene: 5. CDR3 sequence: CASSYSWTGSSPLHF. CDR3 DNA sequence: TGTGCCAGCAGTTACTCGTGGACAGGGTCATCACCCCTCCACTTT.

The chain has TRBV5-1 and TRBJ1-5; a weak D match, TRBD1 (5 bases). The CDR3 runs to 14 residues. The V gene lost 3 bases and the J gene lost 4 bases, with 11 bases spanning the gap. Germline values: CDR1 SGHRS, CDR2 YFSETQ. Here the CDR3 reads CASSSGDGNQPQHF. In DNA form, the CDR3 reads TGCGCCAGCAGCTCGGGGGACGGAAATCAGCCCCAGCATTTT.

The rearrangement joins TRBV29-1 to TRBJ1-1; D is undetermined. CDR3 length: 13 amino acids. With 3 bases removed from V and 1 base from J, the gap between germline ends came to 9 bases. Germline CDR1 SQVTM, CDR2 ANQGSEA. The CDR3 DNA sequence: TGCAGCGTTGACTTATCAGGGAACACTGAAGCTTTCTTT. It encodes CSVDLSGNTEAFF.

The CDR3 spells CASSYNGPLGGNTIYF. CDR3 in DNA: TGTGCCAGCAGTTACAACGGACCCCTCGGGGGAAACACCATATATTTT. The rearrangement joins TRBV6-5 to TRBJ1-3; D gene ambiguous. V was clipped by 2 bases and J by 4 bases, with 15 bases between them. CDR3 length: 16 amino acids. CDR1 MNHEY and CDR2 SVGAGI come from the germline V gene.

V gene TRBV11-2 combines with J gene TRBJ1-4; a possible D gene is TRBD1 (6 bases). The CDR3 has 15 residues. Trimming removed 3 bases at V and 6 bases at J, with 14 bases between. Germline V lookup: CDR1 SGHAT, CDR2 FQNNGV. The CDR3 nucleotides are TGTGCCAGCAGCTTCCTACAGGGCCGGGATGAAAAACTGTTTTTT. Its protein is CASSFLQGRDEKLFF.

This rearrangement joins TRBV6-6 to TRBJ1-1; 7 nucleotides line up with TRBD1. The J segment lost 1 base and the V segment lost 5 bases, leaving 7 bases of the junction unmatched. CDR3 length: 15 residues. From germline, CDR1 is MNHNY and CDR2 SVGAGI (reference sequence). The CDR3, as DNA: TGTGCCAGCAGTAACCGACAGGGAGCGAACACTGAAGCTTTCTTT. Translation gives CASSNRQGANTEAFF.

The chain uses TRBV19 and TRBJ2-7; D is possibly TRBD1 (5 bases). V lost 3 bases, J lost 2 bases, and 8 bases lay in between. Looked up from germline, CDR1 is LNHDA and CDR2 is SQIVND (reference sequence). The CDR3 has 13 amino acids. CDR3 amino acids: CASSIKGPYEQYF. The DNA of the CDR3 is TGTGCCAGTAGTATTAAGGGGCCCTACGAGCAGTACTTC.

The chain has TRBV5-8 and TRBJ2-3; D is perhaps TRBD1 or TRBD2 (5 bases each). Between the trimmed V and J ends, which lost 2 bases and 13 bases, there was a span of 11 bases. This CDR3 spans 11 amino acids. Germline CDR1 and CDR2: SGHTS and YDEGEE. The DNA of the CDR3 is TGTGCCAGCAGCTTCGGGACCAACGAGTATTTT. Translation gives CASSFGTNEYF.

The rearrangement joins TRBV28 to TRBJ2-7, with TRBD2 identical over 7 bases. V shed 4 bases, J shed 9 bases, and the junction held 3 bases outside the gene matches. The V gene's germline CDR1 is MDHEN and CDR2 SYDVKM. The CDR3 is made up of 11 amino acids. As DNA, the CDR3 is TGTGCCAGCAGTTCTTGGGAGGGGCAGTACTTC. Protein product: CASSSWEGQYF. Drawing the rest from reference TRBV28 and TRBJ2-7, the complete variable domain is DVKVTQSSRYLVKRTGEKVFLECVQDMDHENMFWYRQDPGLGLRLIYFSYDVKMKEKGDIPEGYSVSREKKERFSLILESASTNQTSMYLCASSSWEGQYFGPGTRLTVT.